Below, 10 T cell receptor beta chains from the same sample are listed, as sequenced in a study of OX40 agonist ivuxolimab in advanced cancers. Clones were read by immunoSEQ multiplex PCR, and TCRdb kept only the in-frame ones, dropping some. The sample has 55,000 to 65,000 clones; around 84% are singletons. The sequences come from CD4+ or CD8+ T cells sorted from blood, collected in a trial of the OX40 agonist ivuxolimab. The receptors come from an adult with an advanced solid tumor such as melanoma, head and neck, liver or kidney cancer.

This chain connects TRBV4-1 to TRBJ2-7, with TRBD2 as a possible D gene (6 bases). This CDR3 has 15 residues. V was cut by 1 base and J by 4 bases, with 14 bases left in between. Germline values: CDR1 MGHRA, CDR2 YSYEKL. The CDR3, as DNA: TGCGCCAGCAGCCAAGGTGCGGGGCGGAGGTACGAGCAGTACTTC. It specifies CASSQGAGRRYEQYF.

The genes are TRBV27 and TRBJ2-5; no definite D call. Trimming stripped 2 bases from V and 1 base from J, with 14 bases between. The CDR3 is 16 amino acids. Germline CDR1 MNHEY, CDR2 SMNVEV (reference sequence). The CDR3 DNA is TGTGCCAGCAGTTTAGTGCCAGGCGCGCTCCAAGAGACCCAGTACTTC. It codes for CASSLVPGALQETQYF.

V and J are TRBV30 and TRBJ2-6, with no clear D. The CDR3 extends over 13 amino acids. CDR1 is GTSNPN, CDR2 SVGIG, per germline (reference sequence). Trimming removed 4 bases at V and 1 base at J, with 5 bases between. As DNA, the CDR3 is TGTGCCTGGACACGATCTGGGGCCAACGTCCTGACTTTC. Translating it yields CAWTRSGANVLTF.

The chain carries TRBV19 and TRBJ2-2; D perhaps matches TRBD2 (5 bases). The ends were cut back, 1 base at V and 6 bases at J, with 12 bases in the middle. This CDR3 has 15 residues. Looked up from germline, CDR1 is LNHDA and CDR2 is SQIVND (reference sequence). The CDR3 loop is CASSIALGSAGELFF. The CDR3 bases are TGTGCCAGTAGTATAGCGTTGGGGAGCGCCGGGGAGCTGTTTTTT.

The chain employs TRBV7-8 and TRBJ2-5; maybe TRBD2 (6 bases). The CDR3 length is 15 residues. Germline CDR1 is SGHVS and CDR2 is FQNEAQ. V was trimmed by 6 bases and J by 4 bases, leaving 18 bases between them. Here the CDR3 reads CASSQLAGQGETQYF. CDR3 nucleotide sequence: TGTGCCAGCAGTCAACTTGCGGGGCAGGGAGAGACCCAGTACTTC.

This rearrangement joins TRBV5-1 to TRBJ1-1, with unresolved D. This CDR3 is 14 amino acids long. In germline, CDR1 is SGHRS, CDR2 YFSETQ. V was clipped by 1 base and J by 3 bases, with 10 bases between them. CDR3 sequence: CASSLSSIDTEAFF. CDR3 nucleotide sequence: TGCGCCAGCAGCTTGTCGTCCATAGACACTGAAGCTTTCTTT.

This chain connects TRBV10-1 to TRBJ2-3; 9 nucleotides line up with TRBD1. Germline values: CDR1 WNHNN, CDR2 SYGVQD (reference sequence). J was trimmed by 0 bases and V by 3 bases; bases with no gene match: 1. The CDR3 has 15 amino acids. CDR3 residues: CASSEGTGSTDTQYF. CDR3 DNA sequence: TGCGCCAGCAGTGAAGGGACAGGGAGCACAGATACGCAGTATTTT.

The chain recombines TRBV7-6 with TRBJ2-5; D gene unclear. CDR1 is SGHVS and CDR2 is FNYEAQ in the germline V gene. V was pared by 3 bases and J by 9 bases, with 11 bases between. CDR3 size: 12 residues. CDR3 region: CASSFHQAPQYF. Written as DNA, the CDR3 is TGTGCCAGCAGCTTTCACCAGGCTCCCCAGTACTTC.

The chain combines TRBV30 with TRBJ2-5, with D possibly matching TRBD1 (6 bases). Looked up from germline, CDR1 is GTSNPN and CDR2 is SVGIG (reference sequence). This CDR3 is 13 amino acids long. Trimming stripped 2 bases from V and 6 bases from J, with 13 bases between. The CDR3 DNA is TGTGCCTGGAGTCTTACAGGGTTGCAGACCCAGTACTTC. It specifies CAWSLTGLQTQYF.

The gene calls are TRBV7-3 and TRBJ2-2; perhaps TRBD2 as D (5 bases). Trimming pared 1 base from V and 5 bases from J, leaving 11 bases between. CDR3 length equals 15 residues. Germline CDR1 reads SGHTA; CDR2 reads FQGTGA. The CDR3: CASSLISGETGELFF. Written as DNA, the CDR3 is TGTGCCAGCAGCTTAATCTCCGGGGAAACCGGGGAGCTGTTTTTT. The full variable domain, in which reference TRBV7-3 and TRBJ2-2 provide the parts outside the CDR3, is GAGVSQTPSNKVTEKGKYVELRCDPISGHTALYWYRQSLGQGPEFLIYFQGTGAADDSGLPNDRFFAVRPEGSVSTLKIQRTERGDSAVYLCASSLISGETGELFFGEGSRLTVL.